This T cell receptor beta chain emerged from a study of shared clonotypes between healthy human individuals. Overall study findings and caveats: The study found roughly 5% of naive CD4 clonotypes shared across a handful of donors.

For this clone: Antigen unknown.

From germline, CDR1 is SGHTA and CDR2 FQGNSA. V dropped 3 bases and J dropped 6; count of bases not matched to a gene: 7. The CDR3 runs to 15 residues. Sequencing used immunoSEQ multiplex PCR; TCRdb keeps in-frame clones, though not all of them. This table holds 2 million to 2.5 million clones, 85% to 95% found once. Sequencing input: naive CD4+ T cells from PBMCs. Subset described: CD45RA+ positively selected. V gene TRBV7-2 combines with J gene TRBJ2-1, with 8 bases fitting TRBD1. The source is a man younger than 35 in good health. Some clones in this sample may be carry-over from other donors' samples. CDR3 amino acids: CASSLQGARGNEQFF. The DNA of the CDR3 is TGTGCCAGCAGCTTGCAGGGGGCGCGGGGCAATGAGCAGTTCTTC.